The source of this T cell receptor (beta chain) is a study of vaccination and CD4 T cells after COVID-19. Regarding treatment: roughly nine-day PBMC culture with coronavirus spike peptide pools or control peptides (ViraFEST assay). Remarks on this clonotype: As yet, its antigen is unknown.

Sequenced with the Oncomine TCR Beta short-read assay was DNA taken from cultured CD4+ T cells. TCRdb itself ran the PCR reads through MiXCR, one entry per CDR3 protein. The sample has 9,500 or so distinct CDR3 sequences; approximately 30% are singletons. Per the germline V gene, CDR1 is MNHEY and CDR2 is SMNVEV (reference sequence). The CDR3 is 12 residues long. Between the trimmed V and J ends, which lost 5 bases and 3 bases, there was a span of 7 bases. The clonotype comes from a human donor who had recovered from COVID-19. The sequencing here drew on CD4+ T cells from blood, cultured in vitro, taken after SARS-CoV-2 vaccination. This chain uses TRBV27 with TRBJ2-5; no reliable D call. The CDR3 region has the DNA TGTGCCAGCAGTGGGCGAGAAGAGACCCAGTACTTC. This gives the protein CASSGREETQYF.